This TCR beta chain was recorded in a study of T cell responses to AZD1222 COVID-19 vaccine. Findings of the study overall: The sample set comprised mostly white British donors with more females, and clonal diversity was possibly underestimated.

Germline V CDR1 and CDR2: KGHDR, SFDVKD. V lost 1 base to trimming and J lost 6 bases, with 8 bases between them. CDR3 length: 14 amino acids. Clones were sequenced by immunoSEQ multiplex PCR, and TCRdb holds only the in-frame ones, with some missing. The profile covers tens of thousands of clones, with under 90% appearing a single time and 5% to 6.5% taken by the ten largest. Details on this clone: The antigen is not known.

The gene calls are TRBV24-1 and TRBJ2-2, with D unresolved. The sequence came from an adult who received the AZD1222 COVID-19 vaccine. The input for sequencing was peripheral blood, taken 28 days after the second AZD1222 dose. The CDR3 loop is CATSDLVFPGELFF. In DNA form, the CDR3 reads TGTGCCACCAGTGATTTAGTGTTTCCCGGGGAGCTGTTTTTT.